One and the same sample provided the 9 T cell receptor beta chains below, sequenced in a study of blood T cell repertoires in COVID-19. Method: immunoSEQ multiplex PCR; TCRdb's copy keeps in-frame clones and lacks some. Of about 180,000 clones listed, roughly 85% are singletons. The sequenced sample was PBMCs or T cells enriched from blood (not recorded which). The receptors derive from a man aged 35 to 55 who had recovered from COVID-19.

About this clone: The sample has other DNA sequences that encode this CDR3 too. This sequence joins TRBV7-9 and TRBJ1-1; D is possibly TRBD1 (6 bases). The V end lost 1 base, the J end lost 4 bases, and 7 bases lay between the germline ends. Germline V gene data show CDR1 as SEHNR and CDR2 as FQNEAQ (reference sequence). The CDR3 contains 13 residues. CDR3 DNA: TGTGCCAGCAGCTTAGAAGGGGGCACTGAAGCTTTCTTT. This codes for CASSLEGGTEAFF.

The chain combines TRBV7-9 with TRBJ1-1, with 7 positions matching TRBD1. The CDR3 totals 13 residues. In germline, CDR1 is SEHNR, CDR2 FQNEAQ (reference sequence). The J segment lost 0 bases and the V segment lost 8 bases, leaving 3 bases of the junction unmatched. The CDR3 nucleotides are TGTGCCAGCTCAGGGGGTTTGAACACTGAAGCTTTCTTT. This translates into CASSGGLNTEAFF.

CDR3 coding DNA: TGTGCCAGCAGCAGGGGGTCGGGCTCTGGGGCCAACGTCCTGACTTTC. Protein: CASSRGSGSGANVLTF. This rearrangement joins TRBV5-4 to TRBJ2-6, with D perhaps matching TRBD1 (6 bases). This CDR3 is built from 16 residues. V was clipped by 4 bases and J by 0 bases, with 11 bases between them. Germline-derived CDR1 and CDR2 are SGHNT and YYREEE (reference sequence).

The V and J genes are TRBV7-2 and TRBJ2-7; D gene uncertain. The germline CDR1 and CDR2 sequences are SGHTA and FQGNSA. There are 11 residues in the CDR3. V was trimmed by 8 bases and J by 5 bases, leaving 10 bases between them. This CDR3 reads CASGRNHEQYF. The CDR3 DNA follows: TGTGCCAGCGGCAGGAATCACGAGCAGTACTTC.

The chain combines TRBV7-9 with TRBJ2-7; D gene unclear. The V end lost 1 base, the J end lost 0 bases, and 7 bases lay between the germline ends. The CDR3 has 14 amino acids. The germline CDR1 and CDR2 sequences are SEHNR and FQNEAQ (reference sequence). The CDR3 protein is CASSLGASSYEQYF. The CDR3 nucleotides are TGTGCCAGCAGCTTAGGCGCGAGCTCCTACGAGCAGTACTTC.

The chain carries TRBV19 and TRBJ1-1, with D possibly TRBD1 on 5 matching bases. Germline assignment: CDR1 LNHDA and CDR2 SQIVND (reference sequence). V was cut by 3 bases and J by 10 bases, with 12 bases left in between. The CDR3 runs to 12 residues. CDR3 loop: CASSIQGGRAFF. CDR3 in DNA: TGTGCCAGTAGTATCCAGGGTGGACGAGCTTTCTTT.

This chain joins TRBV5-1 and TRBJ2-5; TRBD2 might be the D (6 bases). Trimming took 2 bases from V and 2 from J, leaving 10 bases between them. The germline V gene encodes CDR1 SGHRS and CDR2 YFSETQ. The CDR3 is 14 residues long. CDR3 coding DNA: TGCGCCAGCAGCTTTGGCGGGGAGCAAGAGACCCAGTACTTC. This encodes CASSFGGEQETQYF. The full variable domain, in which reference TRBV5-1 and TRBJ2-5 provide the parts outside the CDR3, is KAGVTQTPRYLIKTRGQQVTLSCSPISGHRSVSWYQQTPGQGLQFLFEYFSETQRNKGNFPGRFSGRQFSNSRSEMNVSTLELGDSALYLCASSFGGEQETQYFGPGTRLLVL.

The CDR3 DNA sequence: TGCGCCAGCAGCGCGGGGGACAGGGGTGGCGAGACCCAGTACTTC. It is translated as CASSAGDRGGETQYF. The genes are TRBV5-1 and TRBJ2-5; 10 nucleotides align to TRBD1. The trim removed 4 bases at V and 5 bases at J, leaving 8 bases unmatched. Germline V gives CDR1 SGHRS, CDR2 YFSETQ. This CDR3 is 15 amino acids long.

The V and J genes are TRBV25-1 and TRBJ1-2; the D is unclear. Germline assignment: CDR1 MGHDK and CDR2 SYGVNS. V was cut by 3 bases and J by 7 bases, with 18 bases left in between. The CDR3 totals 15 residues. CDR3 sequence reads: CASSEDRTGFRGYTF. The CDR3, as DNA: TGTGCCAGCAGTGAGGATCGAACCGGGTTTCGTGGCTACACCTTC.